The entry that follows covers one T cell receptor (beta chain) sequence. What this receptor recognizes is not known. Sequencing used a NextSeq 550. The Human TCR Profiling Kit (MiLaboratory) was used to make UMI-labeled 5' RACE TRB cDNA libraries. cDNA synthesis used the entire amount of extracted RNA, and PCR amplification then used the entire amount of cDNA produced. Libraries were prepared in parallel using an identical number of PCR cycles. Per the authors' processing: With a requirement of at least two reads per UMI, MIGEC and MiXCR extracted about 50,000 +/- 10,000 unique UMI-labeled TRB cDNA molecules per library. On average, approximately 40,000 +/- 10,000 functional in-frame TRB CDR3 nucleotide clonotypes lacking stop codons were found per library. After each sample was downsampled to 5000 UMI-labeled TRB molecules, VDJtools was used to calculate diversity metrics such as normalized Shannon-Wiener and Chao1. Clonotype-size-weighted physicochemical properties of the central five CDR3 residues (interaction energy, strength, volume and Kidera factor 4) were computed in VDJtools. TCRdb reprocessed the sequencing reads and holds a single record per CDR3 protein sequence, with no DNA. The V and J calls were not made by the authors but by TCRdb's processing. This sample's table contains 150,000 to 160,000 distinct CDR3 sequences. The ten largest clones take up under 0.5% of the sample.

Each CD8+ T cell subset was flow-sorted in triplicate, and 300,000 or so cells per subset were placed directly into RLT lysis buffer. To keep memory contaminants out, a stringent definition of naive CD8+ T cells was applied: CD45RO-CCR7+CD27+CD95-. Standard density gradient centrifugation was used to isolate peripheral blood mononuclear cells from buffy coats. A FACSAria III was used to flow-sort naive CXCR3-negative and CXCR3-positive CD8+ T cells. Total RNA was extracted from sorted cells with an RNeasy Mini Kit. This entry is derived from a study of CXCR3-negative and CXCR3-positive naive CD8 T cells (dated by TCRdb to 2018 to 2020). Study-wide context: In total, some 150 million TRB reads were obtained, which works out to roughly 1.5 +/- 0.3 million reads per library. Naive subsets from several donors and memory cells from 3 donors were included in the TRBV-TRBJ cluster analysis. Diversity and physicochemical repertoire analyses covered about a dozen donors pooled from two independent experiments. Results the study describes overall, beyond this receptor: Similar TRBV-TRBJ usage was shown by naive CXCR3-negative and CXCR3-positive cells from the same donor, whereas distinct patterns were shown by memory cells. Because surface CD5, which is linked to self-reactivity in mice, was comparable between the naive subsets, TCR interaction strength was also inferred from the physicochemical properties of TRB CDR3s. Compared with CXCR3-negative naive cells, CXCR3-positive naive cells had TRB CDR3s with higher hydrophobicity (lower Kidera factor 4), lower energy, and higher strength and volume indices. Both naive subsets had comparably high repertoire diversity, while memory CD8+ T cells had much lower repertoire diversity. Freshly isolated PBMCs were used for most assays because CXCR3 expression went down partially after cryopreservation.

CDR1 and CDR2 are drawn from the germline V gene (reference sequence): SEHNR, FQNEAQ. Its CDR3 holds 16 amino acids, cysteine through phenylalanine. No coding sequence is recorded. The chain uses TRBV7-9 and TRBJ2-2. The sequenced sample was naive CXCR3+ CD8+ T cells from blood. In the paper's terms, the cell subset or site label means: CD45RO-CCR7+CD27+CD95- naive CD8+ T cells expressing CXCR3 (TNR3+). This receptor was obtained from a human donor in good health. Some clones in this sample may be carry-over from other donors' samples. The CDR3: CASSLGVSANTGELFF.